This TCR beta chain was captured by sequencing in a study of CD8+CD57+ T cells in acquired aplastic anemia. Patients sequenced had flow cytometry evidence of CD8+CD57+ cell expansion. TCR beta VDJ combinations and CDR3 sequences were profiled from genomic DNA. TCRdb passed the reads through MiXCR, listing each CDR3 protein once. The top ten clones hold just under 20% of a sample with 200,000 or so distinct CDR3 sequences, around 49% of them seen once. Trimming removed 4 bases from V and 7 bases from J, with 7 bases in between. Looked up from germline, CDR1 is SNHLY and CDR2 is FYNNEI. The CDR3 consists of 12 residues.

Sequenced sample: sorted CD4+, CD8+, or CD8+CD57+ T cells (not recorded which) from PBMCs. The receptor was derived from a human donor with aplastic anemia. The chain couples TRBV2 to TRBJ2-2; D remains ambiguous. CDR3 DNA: TGTGCCAGCAGTGTACAAGGCGGGGAGCTGTTTTTT. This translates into CASSVQGGELFF.